A selection of T cell receptor beta chains follows, all from one sample in a study of blood T cells in healthy people across ages. TCRdb re-derived calls from the 5' RACE reads in MiXCR, one entry per CDR3 protein. Among hundreds of thousands of distinct CDR3 sequences listed, roughly three fifths were seen once. Sequenced sample: blood. All receptors derive from a man between 35 and 55 years old in good health. CDR3s include the opening cysteine and the closing phenylalanine or tryptophan. A D gene is named only where the DNA matches it firmly. Clone size is not always given. Where it is, it says once, few, many or a class for expanded clones.

clone size: few
V gene: TRBV12-3/TRBV12-4
D gene: NA
J gene: TRBJ2-7
CDR3 protein: CASSAQGIQYF
CDR3 DNA: TGTGCCAGCAGTGCCCAGGGGATTCAGTACTTC

clone size: few
V gene: TRBV20-1
D gene: TRBD1
J gene: TRBJ1-2
CDR3 protein: CSARRGQSLNYGYTF
CDR3 DNA: TGCAGTGCTAGGAGGGGACAGAGCCTAAACTATGGCTACACCTTC

clone size: few
V gene: TRBV25-1
D gene: NA
J gene: TRBJ2-5
CDR3 protein: CASSDQGIETQYF
CDR3 DNA: TGTGCCAGCAGTGATCAGGGGATCGAGACCCAGTACTTC

clone size: NA
V gene: TRBV5-1
D gene: TRBD2
J gene: TRBJ2-7
CDR3 protein: CASSLGVAGVNEQYF
CDR3 DNA: TGCGCCAGCAGCTTGGGGGTAGCGGGAGTGAACGAGCAGTACTTC

clone size: few
V gene: TRBV20-1
D gene: TRBD2
J gene: TRBJ2-3
CDR3 protein: CSARVVIAGGETDTQYF
CDR3 DNA: TGCAGTGCTAGGGTCGTTATAGCGGGAGGGGAGACAGATACGCAGTATTTT

clone size: once
V gene: TRBV5-6
D gene: TRBD1
J gene: TRBJ2-6
CDR3 protein: CASSPPGQISGANVLTF
CDR3 DNA: TGTGCCAGCAGCCCACCGGGACAGATCTCTGGGGCCAACGTCCTGACTTTC

clone size: NA
V gene: TRBV5-1
D gene: NA
J gene: TRBJ1-1
CDR3 protein: CASSMGPMNTEAFF
CDR3 DNA: TGCGCCAGCAGCATGGGTCCCATGAACACTGAAGCTTTCTTT

clone size: few
V gene: TRBV29-1
D gene: NA
J gene: TRBJ1-1
CDR3 protein: CSVRWVDTEAFF
CDR3 DNA: TGCAGCGTCAGGTGGGTAGACACTGAAGCTTTCTTT

clone size: few
V gene: TRBV25-1
D gene: TRBD1
J gene: TRBJ2-5
CDR3 protein: CASSSLLGQGQETQYF
CDR3 DNA: TGTGCCAGCAGCAGTCTCTTAGGACAGGGACAAGAGACCCAGTACTTC

clone size: once
V gene: TRBV6-5
D gene: TRBD1
J gene: TRBJ1-1
CDR3 protein: CASSDRGRAFF
CDR3 DNA: TGTGCCAGCAGTGACAGGGGGCGAGCTTTCTTT

clone size: NA
V gene: TRBV21-1
D gene: NA
J gene: TRBJ1-5
CDR3 protein: CASSKGVAQGASGNQPQHF
CDR3 DNA: NA

clone size: few
V gene: TRBV7-2
D gene: TRBD2
J gene: TRBJ2-3
CDR3 protein: CASSFSREASVTDTQYF
CDR3 DNA: TGTGCCAGCAGCTTTTCGCGGGAGGCCTCCGTCACAGATACGCAGTATTTT

clone size: NA
V gene: TRBV20-1
D gene: NA
J gene: TRBJ1-2
CDR3 protein: CSASLQGGYGYTF
CDR3 DNA: TGCAGTGCTAGCCTACAGGGCGGCTATGGCTACACCTTC

clone size: NA
V gene: TRBV13
D gene: NA
J gene: TRBJ2-7
CDR3 protein: CASSLGRGFPTYEQYF
CDR3 DNA: TGTGCCAGCAGCTTAGGTCGCGGGTTTCCCACCTACGAGCAGTACTTC

clone size: NA
V gene: TRBV28
D gene: NA
J gene: TRBJ2-7
CDR3 protein: CASSLPTGVAHEQYF
CDR3 DNA: TGTGCCAGCAGTTTACCTACGGGAGTGGCCCACGAGCAGTACTTC

clone size: NA
V gene: TRBV2
D gene: NA
J gene: TRBJ1-2
CDR3 protein: CASKREQGFDGYTF
CDR3 DNA: TGTGCCAGCAAAAGGGAACAGGGATTCGATGGCTACACCTTC

clone size: few
V gene: TRBV2
D gene: NA
J gene: TRBJ2-7
CDR3 protein: CASSEQGLGEQYF
CDR3 DNA: TGTGCCAGCAGCGAACAGGGTTTAGGCGAGCAGTACTTC

clone size: NA
V gene: TRBV27
D gene: TRBD1
J gene: TRBJ2-7
CDR3 protein: CASSTTGGRSYEQYF
CDR3 DNA: TGTGCCAGCAGTACTACAGGGGGGCGTAGCTACGAGCAGTACTTC

clone size: NA
V gene: TRBV20-1
D gene: NA
J gene: TRBJ1-1
CDR3 protein: CSAKDSQRNTEAFF
CDR3 DNA: TGCAGTGCAAAAGATTCTCAGAGGAACACTGAAGCTTTCTTT

clone size: NA
V gene: TRBV24-1
D gene: TRBD1
J gene: TRBJ2-1
CDR3 protein: CATSDIGQGHNEQFF
CDR3 DNA: TGTGCCACCAGTGATATCGGACAGGGACACAATGAGCAGTTCTTC

clone size: NA
V gene: TRBV20-1
D gene: NA
J gene: TRBJ1-1
CDR3 protein: CSASSSGRRTFF
CDR3 DNA: TGCAGTGCTAGTAGTTCGGGTCGGAGGACTTTCTTT

clone size: NA
V gene: TRBV4-1
D gene: NA
J gene: TRBJ1-2
CDR3 protein: CASSQDGVYGYTF
CDR3 DNA: TGCGCCAGCAGCCAAGATGGGGTCTATGGCTACACCTTC

clone size: NA
V gene: TRBV5-1
D gene: NA
J gene: TRBJ2-1
CDR3 protein: CASSTVGQIYNEQFF
CDR3 DNA: TGCGCCAGCAGCACCGTAGGACAGATTTACAATGAGCAGTTCTTC

clone size: NA
V gene: TRBV11-2
D gene: TRBD2
J gene: TRBJ2-3
CDR3 protein: CASSPLAGAVTDTQYF
CDR3 DNA: TGTGCCAGCAGCCCACTAGCGGGAGCAGTAACAGATACGCAGTATTTT

clone size: NA
V gene: TRBV11-3
D gene: NA
J gene: TRBJ1-1
CDR3 protein: CASSFGDKDTEAFF
CDR3 DNA: TGTGCCAGCAGCTTTGGCGATAAGGACACTGAAGCTTTCTTT

clone size: once
V gene: TRBV20-1
D gene: NA
J gene: TRBJ2-6
CDR3 protein: CSAAVDSGANVLTF
CDR3 DNA: TGCAGTGCTGCCGTGGACTCTGGGGCCAACGTCCTGACTTTC

clone size: NA
V gene: TRBV5-1
D gene: TRBD1
J gene: TRBJ1-2
CDR3 protein: CASSPSGTGGGYTF
CDR3 DNA: TGCGCCAGCAGCCCCTCCGGGACAGGGGGAGGCTACACCTTC

clone size: NA
V gene: TRBV20-1
D gene: TRBD2
J gene: TRBJ2-5
CDR3 protein: CSATREGLGETQYF
CDR3 DNA: TGCAGTGCTACGCGGGAGGGCCTAGGGGAGACCCAGTACTTC

clone size: once
V gene: TRBV12-3/TRBV12-4
D gene: TRBD1
J gene: TRBJ1-2
CDR3 protein: CASSLGQGYYGYTF
CDR3 DNA: TGTGCCAGCAGTCTAGGACAGGGGTACTATGGCTACACCTTC

clone size: NA
V gene: TRBV20-1
D gene: NA
J gene: TRBJ2-3
CDR3 protein: CSALWTVTDTQYF
CDR3 DNA: TGCAGTGCGTTATGGACCGTCACAGATACGCAGTATTTT

clone size: once
V gene: TRBV3-1
D gene: NA
J gene: TRBJ2-7
CDR3 protein: CASSHGVGEQYF
CDR3 DNA: TGTGCCAGCAGCCATGGCGTCGGCGAGCAGTACTTC